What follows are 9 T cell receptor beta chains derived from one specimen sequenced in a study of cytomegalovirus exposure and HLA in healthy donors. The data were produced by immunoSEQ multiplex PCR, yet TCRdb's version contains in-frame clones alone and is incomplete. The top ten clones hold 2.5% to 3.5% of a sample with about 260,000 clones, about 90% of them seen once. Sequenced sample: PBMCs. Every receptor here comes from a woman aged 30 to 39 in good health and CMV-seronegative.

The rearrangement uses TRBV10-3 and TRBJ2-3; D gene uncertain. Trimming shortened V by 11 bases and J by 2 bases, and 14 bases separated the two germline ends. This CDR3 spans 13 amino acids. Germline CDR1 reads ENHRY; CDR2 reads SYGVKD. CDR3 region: CAASRAPTDTQYF. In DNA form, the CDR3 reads TGTGCCGCCAGCCGGGCGCCCACAGATACGCAGTATTTT.

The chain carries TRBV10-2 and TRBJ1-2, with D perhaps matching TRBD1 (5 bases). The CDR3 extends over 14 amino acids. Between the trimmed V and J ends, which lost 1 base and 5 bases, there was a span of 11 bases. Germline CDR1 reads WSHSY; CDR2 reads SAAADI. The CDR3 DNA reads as TGCGCCAGCAGTGAGTTGGGGACCCGGTATGGCTACACCTTC. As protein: CASSELGTRYGYTF.

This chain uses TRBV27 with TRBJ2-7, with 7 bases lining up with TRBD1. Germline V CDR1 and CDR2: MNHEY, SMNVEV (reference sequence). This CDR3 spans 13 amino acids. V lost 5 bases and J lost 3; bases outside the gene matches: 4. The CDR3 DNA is TGTGCCAGCAGTCAGACAGGGTTCTACGAGCAGTACTTC. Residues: CASSQTGFYEQYF.

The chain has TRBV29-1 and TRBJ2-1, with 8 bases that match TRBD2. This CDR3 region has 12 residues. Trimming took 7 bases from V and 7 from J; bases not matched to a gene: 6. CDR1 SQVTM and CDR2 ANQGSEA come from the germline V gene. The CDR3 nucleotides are TGCAGCGCCCGCCCGGGGGGGAATGAGCAGTTCTTC. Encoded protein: CSARPGGNEQFF.

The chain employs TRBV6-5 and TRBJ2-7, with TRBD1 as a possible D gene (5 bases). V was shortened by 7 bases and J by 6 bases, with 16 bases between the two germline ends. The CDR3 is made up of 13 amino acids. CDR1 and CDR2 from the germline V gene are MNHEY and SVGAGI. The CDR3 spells CASTKSGMGEQYF. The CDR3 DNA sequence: TGTGCCAGCACCAAGTCAGGGATGGGCGAGCAGTACTTC.

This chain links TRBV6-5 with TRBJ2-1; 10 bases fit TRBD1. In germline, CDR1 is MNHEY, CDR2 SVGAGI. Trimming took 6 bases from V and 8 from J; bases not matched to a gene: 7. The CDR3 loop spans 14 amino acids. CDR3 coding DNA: TGTGCCAGCAGCAGACAGGGGGCGTTTGATGAGCAGTTCTTC. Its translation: CASSRQGAFDEQFF.

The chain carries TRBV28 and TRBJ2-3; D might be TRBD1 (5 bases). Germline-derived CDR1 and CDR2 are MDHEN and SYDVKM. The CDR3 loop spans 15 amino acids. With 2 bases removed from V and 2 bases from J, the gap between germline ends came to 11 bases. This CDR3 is CASSLTDSLTDTQYF. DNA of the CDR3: TGTGCCAGCAGTTTAACCGACAGCCTCACAGATACGCAGTATTTT.

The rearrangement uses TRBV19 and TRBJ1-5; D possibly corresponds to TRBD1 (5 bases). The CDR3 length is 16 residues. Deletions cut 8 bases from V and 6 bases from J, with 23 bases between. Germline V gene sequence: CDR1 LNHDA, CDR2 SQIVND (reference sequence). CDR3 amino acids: CASSEGAGGTGQPQHF. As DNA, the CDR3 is TGTGCCAGTTCCGAGGGTGCGGGGGGAACTGGTCAGCCCCAGCATTTT.

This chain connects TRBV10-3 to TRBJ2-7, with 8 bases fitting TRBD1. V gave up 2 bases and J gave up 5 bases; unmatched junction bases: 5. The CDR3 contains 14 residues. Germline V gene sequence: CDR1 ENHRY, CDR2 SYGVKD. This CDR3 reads CAISEGVDRDEQYF. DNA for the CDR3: TGTGCCATCAGTGAGGGTGTGGACAGGGACGAGCAGTACTTC.